Presented here are 31 T cell receptor beta chains from one specimen sequenced in a study of blood T cell repertoires in COVID-19. Measured with immunoSEQ multiplex PCR; TCRdb has only the in-frame clones, and not every one. The sample lists fewer than 300,000 clones, around 89% occurring once. The specimen sequenced was peripheral blood. The receptor set was obtained from a man aged 25-40 years with acute or convalescent COVID-19.

The chain recombines TRBV30 with TRBJ2-2; tentative D call: TRBD1 (6 bases). The CDR3 contains 15 residues. V lost 3 bases and J lost 2, with 13 bases in between. Per germline, CDR1 GTSNPN and CDR2 SVGIG (reference sequence). The CDR3 DNA reads as TGTGCCTGGAGGCTAACAGGGATCAACACCGGGGAGCTGTTTTTT. Translated: CAWRLTGINTGELFF.

This chain's CDR3 is CASSDRQGSSDTQYF. DNA of the CDR3: TGTGCCAGCAGCGATCGACAGGGATCCTCAGATACGCAGTATTTT. The chain employs TRBV9 and TRBJ2-3, with TRBD1 matching 7 bases. The CDR3 length is 15 residues. CDR1 SGDLS and CDR2 YYNGEE come from the germline V gene. The J segment lost 4 bases and the V segment lost 3 bases, leaving 8 bases of the junction unmatched.

The V and J genes are TRBV19 and TRBJ1-5; D is uncertain. The germline CDR1 and CDR2 sequences are LNHDA and SQIVND (reference sequence). The CDR3 runs 14 residues. Deletions cut 1 base from V and 4 bases from J, with 8 bases between. Here the CDR3 reads CASSIARENQPQHF. The CDR3 DNA reads TGTGCCAGTAGTATAGCCCGGGAGAATCAGCCCCAGCATTTT. Drawing the rest from reference TRBV19 and TRBJ1-5, the complete variable domain is DGGITQSPKYLFRKEGQNVTLSCEQNLNHDAMYWYRQDPGQGLRLIYYSQIVNDFQKGDIAEGYSVSREKKESFPLTVTSAQKNPTAFYLCASSIARENQPQHFGDGTRLSIL.

V is TRBV18 and J is TRBJ2-7, with D possibly TRBD2 on 6 matching bases. The CDR3 runs 14 residues. V was shortened by 6 bases and J by 0 bases, with 12 bases between the two germline ends. Looked up from germline, CDR1 is KGHSH and CDR2 is LQKENI. The CDR3 region has the DNA TGTGCCAGCTCCCCTACTAGCACCTCCTACGAGCAGTACTTC. Protein product: CASSPTSTSYEQYF.

V gene TRBV28 combines with J gene TRBJ1-2; tentatively, D is TRBD1 (6 bases). The length of the CDR3 is 15 residues. The germline gives CDR1 MDHEN, CDR2 SYDVKM. Trimming took off 7 bases at V and 5 bases at J, with 20 bases between the two ends. CDR3 in amino acids: CASTLGGTTSYGYTF. CDR3 nucleotides: TGTGCCAGCACCCTGGGGGGGACAACCTCTTATGGCTACACCTTC.

This clone occurred once. This rearrangement joins TRBV28 to TRBJ1-1; 9 bases align to TRBD1. The CDR3 is 12 residues long. The ends lost 8 bases at V and 8 bases at J; junction bases unmatched: 6. The germline gives CDR1 MDHEN, CDR2 SYDVKM. The chain's CDR3 is CASEDRGIEAFF. CDR3 coding DNA: TGTGCCAGCGAGGACAGGGGTATCGAAGCTTTCTTT. The full variable domain, in which reference TRBV28 and TRBJ1-1 provide the parts outside the CDR3, is DVKVTQSSRYLVKRTGEKVFLECVQDMDHENMFWYRQDPGLGLRLIYFSYDVKMKEKGDIPEGYSVSREKKERFSLILESASTNQTSMYLCASEDRGIEAFFGQGTRLTVV.

The chain carries TRBV6-5 and TRBJ2-3, with a tentative D call TRBD1 (5 bases). The germline V and J ends were trimmed by 6 bases and 1 base, with 11 bases remaining between them. Germline values: CDR1 MNHEY, CDR2 SVGAGI. The CDR3 has 14 amino acids. In DNA, the CDR3 is TGTGCCAGCAGGCGCAAAGGGGGCACAGATACGCAGTATTTT. This codes for CASRRKGGTDTQYF.

The chain couples TRBV30 to TRBJ1-1; TRBD1 aligns across 9 bases. The CDR3 has 14 residues. The germline gives CDR1 GTSNPN, CDR2 SVGIG (reference sequence). With 6 bases clipped from V and 6 bases from J, the junction kept 11 bases outside the gene matches. The CDR3 DNA follows: TGTGCCTGTTTATCCGGGACAGGGCGGGCTGAAGCTTTCTTT. Amino acids: CACLSGTGRAEAFF. Using reference TRBV30 and TRBJ1-1 for the parts outside the CDR3, the full variable domain is SQTIHQWPATLVQPVGSPLSLECTVEGTSNPNLYWYRQAAGRGLQLLFYSVGIGQISSEVPQNLSASRPQDRQFILSSKKLLLSDSGFYLCACLSGTGRAEAFFGQGTRLTVV.

The chain recombines TRBV9 with TRBJ1-1, with D unclear. The CDR3 is 14 residues long. Trimming pared 3 bases from V and 7 bases from J, leaving 16 bases between. Germline assignment: CDR1 SGDLS and CDR2 YYNGEE. CDR3 nucleotide sequence: TGTGCCAGCAGCGACAACCCGTTAGGAGGTGAAGCTTTCTTT. Amino acids: CASSDNPLGGEAFF.

This chain uses TRBV5-8 with TRBJ1-2; maybe TRBD1 (6 bases). The CDR3 totals 14 residues. Germline values: CDR1 SGHTS, CDR2 YDEGEE. V lost 3 bases and J 4 bases, leaving 13 bases between the germline ends. The CDR3 sequence: CASSSGQWFYGYTF. The CDR3 nucleotides read TGTGCCAGCAGCTCCGGACAGTGGTTCTATGGCTACACCTTC.

The chain couples TRBV9 to TRBJ1-6, with a tentative D call TRBD1 (5 bases). This CDR3 spans 13 amino acids. Trimming left V 1 base short and J 8 bases short, with 7 bases between. CDR1 and CDR2 from the germline V gene are SGDLS and YYNGEE. In DNA form, the CDR3 reads TGTGCCAGCAGCGTATTCAGGGATTCACCCCTCCACTTT. Protein product: CASSVFRDSPLHF.

The J gene is TRBJ1-3, the V gene TRBV19; 9 nucleotides agree with TRBD1. With V trimmed by 9 bases and J by 1 base, 4 bases remained unmatched. Germline CDR1 reads LNHDA; CDR2 reads SQIVND (reference sequence). The CDR3 contains 14 residues. The DNA of the CDR3 is TGTGCCAGCCTAGGGACAGGGTCTGGAAACACCATATATTTT. Translated: CASLGTGSGNTIYF.

The table lists this clone with a count of one. V and J are TRBV7-9 and TRBJ2-6; the D gene is possibly TRBD2 (6 bases). This CDR3 has 17 residues. CDR1 SEHNR and CDR2 FQNEAQ come from the germline V gene (reference sequence). V lost 0 bases, J lost 0 bases, and 9 bases lay in between. This chain's CDR3 is CASSLAGLISGANVLTF. In DNA form, the CDR3 reads TGTGCCAGCAGCTTAGCGGGACTTATCTCTGGGGCCAACGTCCTGACTTTC. Looking up the rest from reference TRBV7-9 and TRBJ2-6 gives the full variable domain: DTGVSQNPRHKITKRGQNVTFRCDPISEHNRLYWYRQTLGQGPEFLTYFQNEAQLEKSRLLSDRFSAERPKGSFSTLEIQRTEQGDSAMYLCASSLAGLISGANVLTFGAGSRLTVL.

The J gene is TRBJ2-7, the V gene TRBV18, with TRBD1 as a possible D gene (6 bases). The CDR3 contains 16 residues. Germline V CDR1 and CDR2: KGHSH, LQKENI. The V end was cut by 2 bases, the J end by 0 bases, with 14 bases between. CDR3 protein: CASSPKLYRVSYEQYF. The CDR3 DNA reads as TGTGCCAGCTCACCAAAGTTGTACAGGGTCTCCTACGAGCAGTACTTC.

The chain employs TRBV7-9 and TRBJ1-3, with D unclear. V was shortened by 10 bases and J by 9 bases, with 22 bases between the two germline ends. The CDR3 length is 14 residues. In germline, CDR1 is SEHNR, CDR2 FQNEAQ (reference sequence). The CDR3 sequence: CATTLEPVGSTIYF. The CDR3 DNA is TGTGCCACCACCCTAGAACCTGTGGGTAGCACCATATATTTT.

The J gene is TRBJ1-1, the V gene TRBV27, with TRBD1 identical over 7 bases. The junction had 11 bases not matched to a gene; V was cut back by 6 bases and J by 4 bases. This CDR3 has 15 amino acids. In germline, CDR1 is MNHEY, CDR2 SMNVEV (reference sequence). The CDR3 loop is CASSPTQGYGTEAFF. CDR3 in DNA: TGTGCCAGCAGCCCCACACAGGGGTATGGCACTGAAGCTTTCTTT.

The count of this clone is one. This sequence joins TRBV14 and TRBJ2-1; D is ambiguous. The CDR3 has 14 residues. V dropped 4 bases and J dropped 7 bases, with 14 bases sitting between them. The germline V gene has CDR1 SGHDN and CDR2 FVKESK. CDR3 protein: CASSPLGSPNEQFF. Here the CDR3 DNA reads TGTGCCAGCAGCCCACTCGGTTCCCCGAATGAGCAGTTCTTC. The full variable domain, completed using reference TRBV14 and TRBJ2-1, is EAGVTQFPSHSVIEKGQTVTLRCDPISGHDNLYWYRRVMGKEIKFLLHFVKESKQDESGMPNNRFLAERTGGTYSTLKVQPAELEDSGVYFCASSPLGSPNEQFFGPGTRLTVL.

The rearrangement uses TRBV9 and TRBJ1-4; no firm D call. The CDR3 runs 13 residues. The V end lost 4 bases, the J end lost 7 bases, and 11 bases lay between the germline ends. In germline, CDR1 is SGDLS, CDR2 YYNGEE. Written as DNA, the CDR3 is TGTGCCAGCAGCTCCCGAGGGAGTGAAAAACTGTTTTTT. This encodes CASSSRGSEKLFF.

The chain's CDR3 is CATSGRQGAAGELFF. CDR3 DNA: TGTGCCACCAGCGGCAGACAGGGGGCCGCCGGGGAGCTGTTTTTT. The rearrangement joins TRBV15 to TRBJ2-2; TRBD1 matches 10 bases. The CDR3 runs 15 residues. Germline V gene lookup returns CDR1 LNHNV and CDR2 YYDKDF (reference sequence). V lost 5 bases and J lost 6; bases outside the gene matches: 6. Full variable domain (missing parts from reference TRBV15 and TRBJ2-2): DAMVIQNPRYQVTQFGKPVTLSCSQTLNHNVMYWYQQKSSQAPKLLFHYYDKDFNNEADTPDNFQSRRPNTSFCFLDIRSPGLGDTAMYLCATSGRQGAAGELFFGEGSRLTVL.

The chain uses TRBV6-5 and TRBJ1-5; D possibly corresponds to TRBD1 (5 bases). This CDR3 spans 16 amino acids. Germline lookup yields CDR1 MNHEY and CDR2 SVGAGI. Trimming removed 3 bases from V and 1 base from J, with 13 bases in between. In nucleotides, the CDR3 is TGTGCCAGCAGTTATGGCAGGAGGGGCAGCAATCAGCCCCAGCATTTT. Amino acid sequence: CASSYGRRGSNQPQHF.

Concerning this clone itself: Other DNA variants within this sample encode the same CDR3. V is TRBV6-4 and J is TRBJ2-3; 8 nucleotides agree with TRBD2. The germline gives CDR1 MRHNA, CDR2 SNTAGT. The V and J ends lost 0 bases and 4 bases, in that order; junction bases with no gene match: 3. The CDR3 is 15 residues long. The CDR3 is CASSDSSGGADTQYF. In DNA, the CDR3 is TGTGCCAGCAGTGACTCGTCCGGGGGGGCAGATACGCAGTATTTT.

This chain connects TRBV2 to TRBJ1-1, with D unresolved. Germline CDR1 is SNHLY and CDR2 is FYNNEI. Trimming left V 6 bases short and J 3 bases short, with 14 bases between. The CDR3 totals 14 residues. The CDR3 nucleotides read TGTGCCAGCAGCCCGCAGCCTCGGGACACTGAAGCTTTCTTT. It translates to CASSPQPRDTEAFF.

CDR3 sequence (DNA): TGCGCCAGCACTCGACAGGGGGCGTCTTTTTTGTCTCACGAGCAGTACTTC. Amino acids: CASTRQGASFLSHEQYF. The chain links TRBV5-1 to TRBJ2-7; 10 bases map to TRBD1. The J segment lost 5 bases and the V segment lost 6 bases, leaving 17 bases of the junction unmatched. From germline, CDR1 is SGHRS and CDR2 YFSETQ. This CDR3 comprises 17 residues. Together with reference TRBV5-1 and TRBJ2-7, the CDR3 gives the full variable domain: KAGVTQTPRYLIKTRGQQVTLSCSPISGHRSVSWYQQTPGQGLQFLFEYFSETQRNKGNFPGRFSGRQFSNSRSEMNVSTLELGDSALYLCASTRQGASFLSHEQYFGPGTRLTVT.

This clone has more than one count but fewer than ten. The J gene is TRBJ1-5, the V gene TRBV2; D gene uncertain. Trimming took 5 bases from V and 4 from J, leaving 15 bases between them. Germline V gives CDR1 SNHLY, CDR2 FYNNEI. The CDR3 spans 15 residues. CDR3 bases: TGTGCCAGCAGTCGACACCAACAGACAAATCAGCCCCAGCATTTT. This translates into CASSRHQQTNQPQHF.

The rearrangement uses TRBV5-1 and TRBJ1-4; D remains ambiguous. This CDR3 comprises 15 residues. The germline CDR1 and CDR2 sequences are SGHRS and YFSETQ. The V gene lost 0 bases and the J gene lost 4 bases, with 10 bases spanning the gap. CDR3: CASSLVPGVNEKLFF. The CDR3 DNA sequence: TGCGCCAGCAGCTTGGTCCCCGGAGTTAATGAAAAACTGTTTTTT.

The CDR3 region is CASSRIGQGAGAFF. CDR3 sequence (DNA): TGTGCCAGCAGTCGCATTGGACAGGGGGCCGGAGCTTTCTTT. The chain joins TRBV28 to TRBJ1-1, with TRBD1 matching over 11 bases. There are 14 residues in the CDR3. Germline CDR1 is MDHEN and CDR2 is SYDVKM. Trimming took 5 bases from V and 10 from J; bases not matched to a gene: 9.

The V and J genes are TRBV19 and TRBJ1-1; 8 nucleotides match TRBD1. The CDR3 totals 16 residues. Germline CDR1 reads LNHDA; CDR2 reads SQIVND (reference sequence). V was clipped by 5 bases and J by 3 bases; unmatched bases: 11. CDR3 nucleotide sequence: TGTGCCAGTAGTCCAATATCAGGGGGCCCGCACACTGAAGCTTTCTTT. Translating it yields CASSPISGGPHTEAFF.

The CDR3 here is CASTEGMDEKLFF. CDR3 nucleotides: TGTGCCAGTACAGAGGGTATGGATGAAAAACTGTTTTTT. The rearrangement joins TRBV19 to TRBJ1-4; no definite D call. The CDR3 spans 13 residues. From germline, CDR1 is LNHDA and CDR2 SQIVND (reference sequence). V lost 7 bases to trimming and J lost 6 bases, with 12 bases between them.

This clone came up once. This chain joins TRBV7-9 and TRBJ2-7, with D possibly matching TRBD2 (6 bases). Germline CDR1 is SEHNR and CDR2 is FQNEAQ (reference sequence). This CDR3 comprises 14 residues. The V gene lost 5 bases and the J gene lost 2 bases, with 13 bases spanning the gap. CDR3 coding DNA: TGTGCCAGCAGCCCACGGACTAATCCCTACGAGCAGTACTTC. It is translated as CASSPRTNPYEQYF.

The chain joins TRBV4-1 to TRBJ1-5; D remains unclear. The germline V gene encodes CDR1 MGHRA and CDR2 YSYEKL. The ends were cut back, 3 bases at V and 2 bases at J, with 11 bases in the middle. The CDR3 is 15 residues long. CDR3 loop: CASSHPDSGNQPQHF. In DNA form, the CDR3 reads TGCGCCAGCAGCCACCCGGACTCGGGCAATCAGCCCCAGCATTTT.

This chain links TRBV28 with TRBJ1-2, with D possibly matching TRBD1 (5 bases). CDR1 is MDHEN and CDR2 is SYDVKM in the germline V gene. V was shortened by 6 bases and J by 7 bases, with 21 bases between the two germline ends. The CDR3 has 15 amino acids. CDR3 DNA: TGTGCCAGCAGACCAGCCGAAGGGGCGCTTTCTGGCTACACCTTC. Translated, it gives CASRPAEGALSGYTF.